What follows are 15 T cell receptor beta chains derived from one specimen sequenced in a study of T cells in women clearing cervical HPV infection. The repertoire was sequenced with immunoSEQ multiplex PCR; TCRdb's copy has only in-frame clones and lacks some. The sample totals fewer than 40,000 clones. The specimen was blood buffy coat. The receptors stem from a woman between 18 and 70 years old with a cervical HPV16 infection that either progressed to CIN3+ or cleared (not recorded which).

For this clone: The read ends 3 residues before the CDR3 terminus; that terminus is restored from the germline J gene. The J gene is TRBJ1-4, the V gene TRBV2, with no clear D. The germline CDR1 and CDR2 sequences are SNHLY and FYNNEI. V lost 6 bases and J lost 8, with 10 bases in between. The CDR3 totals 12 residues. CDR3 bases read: TGTGCCAGCAGGGCGGGCGGCGAAAAA. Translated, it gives CASRAGGEK. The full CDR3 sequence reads CASRAGGEKLFF.

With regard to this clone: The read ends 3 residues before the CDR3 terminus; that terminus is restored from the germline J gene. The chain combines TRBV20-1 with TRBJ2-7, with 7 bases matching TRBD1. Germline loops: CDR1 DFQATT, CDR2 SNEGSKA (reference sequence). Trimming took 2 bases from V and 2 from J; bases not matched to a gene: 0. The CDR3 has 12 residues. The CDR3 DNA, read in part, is TGCAGTGCTAGAAGGGGGCCCTACGAG. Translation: CSARRGPYE. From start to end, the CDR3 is CSARRGPYEQYF.

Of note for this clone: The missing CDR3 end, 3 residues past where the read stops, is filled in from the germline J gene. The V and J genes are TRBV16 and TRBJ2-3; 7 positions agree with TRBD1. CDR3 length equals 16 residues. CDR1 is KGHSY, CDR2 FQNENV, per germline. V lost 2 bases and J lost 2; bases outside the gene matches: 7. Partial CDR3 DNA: TGTGCCAGCAGCCAAAACCAGGGACAGATCACAGATACG. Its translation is CASSQNQGQITDT. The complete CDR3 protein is CASSQNQGQITDTQYF.

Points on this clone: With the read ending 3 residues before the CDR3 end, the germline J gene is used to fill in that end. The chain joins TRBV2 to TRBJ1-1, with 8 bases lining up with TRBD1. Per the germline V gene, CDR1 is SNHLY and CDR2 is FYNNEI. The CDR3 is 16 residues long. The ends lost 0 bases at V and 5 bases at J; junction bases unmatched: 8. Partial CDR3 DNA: TGTGCCAGCAGTGAAGCGTTGGGGGGACAGGTTACTGAA. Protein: CASSEALGGQVTE. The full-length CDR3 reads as CASSEALGGQVTEAFF.

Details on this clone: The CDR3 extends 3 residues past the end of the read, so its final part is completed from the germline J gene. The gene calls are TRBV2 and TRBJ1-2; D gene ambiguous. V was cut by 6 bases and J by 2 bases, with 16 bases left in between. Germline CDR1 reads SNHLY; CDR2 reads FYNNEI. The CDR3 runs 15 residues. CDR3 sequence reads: CASSENTLPNYGYTF. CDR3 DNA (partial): TGTGCCAGCAGCGAAAACACGCTTCCGAACTATGGC. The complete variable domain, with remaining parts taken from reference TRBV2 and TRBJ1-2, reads EPEVTQTPSHQVTQMGQEVILRCVPISNHLYFYWYRQILGQKVEFLVSFYNNEISEKSEIFDDQFSVERPDGSNFTLKIRSTKLEDSAMYFCASSENTLPNYGYTFGSGTRLTVV.

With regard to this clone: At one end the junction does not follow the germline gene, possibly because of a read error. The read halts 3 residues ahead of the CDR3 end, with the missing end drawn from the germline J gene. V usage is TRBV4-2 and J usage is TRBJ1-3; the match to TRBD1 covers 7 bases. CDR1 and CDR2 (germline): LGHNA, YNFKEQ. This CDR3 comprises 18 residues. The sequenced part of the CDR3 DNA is TGCGCCAGCAGCCAAGATCAGGGACAGACCCCCTCTGGAAACACC. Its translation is CASSQDQGQTPSGNT. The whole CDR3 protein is CASSQDQGQTPSGNTIYF.

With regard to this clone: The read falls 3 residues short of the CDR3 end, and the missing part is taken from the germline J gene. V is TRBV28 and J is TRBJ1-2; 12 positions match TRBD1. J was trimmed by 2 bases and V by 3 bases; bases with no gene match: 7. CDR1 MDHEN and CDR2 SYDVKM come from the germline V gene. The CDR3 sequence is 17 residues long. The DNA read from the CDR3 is TGTGCCAGCAGTTTTCCGGGACAGGGGGCTGTAAACTATGGC. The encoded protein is CASSFPGQGAVNYG. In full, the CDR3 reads CASSFPGQGAVNYGYTF.

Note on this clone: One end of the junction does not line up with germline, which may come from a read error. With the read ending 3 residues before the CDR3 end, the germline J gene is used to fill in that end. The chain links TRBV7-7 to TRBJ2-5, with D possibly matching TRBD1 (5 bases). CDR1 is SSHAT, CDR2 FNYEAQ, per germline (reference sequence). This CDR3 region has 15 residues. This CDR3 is CASSLSPRQLETQYF. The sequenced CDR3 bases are TGTGCTAGCAGCTTATCGCCGCGACAGTTGGAGACC.

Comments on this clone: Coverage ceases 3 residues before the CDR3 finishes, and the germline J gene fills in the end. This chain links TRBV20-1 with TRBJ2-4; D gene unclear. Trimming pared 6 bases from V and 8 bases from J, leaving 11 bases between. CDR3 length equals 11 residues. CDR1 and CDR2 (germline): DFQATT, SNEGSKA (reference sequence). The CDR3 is CSALRMDIQYF. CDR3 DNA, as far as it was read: TGCAGTGCCCTACGCATGGACATT.

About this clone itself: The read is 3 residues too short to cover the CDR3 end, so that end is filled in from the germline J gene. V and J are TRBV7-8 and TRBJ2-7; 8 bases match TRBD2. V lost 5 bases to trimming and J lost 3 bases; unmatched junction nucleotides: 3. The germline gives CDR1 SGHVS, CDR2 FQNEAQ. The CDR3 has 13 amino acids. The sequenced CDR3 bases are TGTGCCAGCAGCCGTCGGGGGGGCTACGAG. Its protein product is CASSRRGGYE. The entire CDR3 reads CASSRRGGYEQYF. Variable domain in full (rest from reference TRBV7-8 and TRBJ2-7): GAGVSQSPRYKVAKRGQDVALRCDPISGHVSLFWYQQALGQGPEFLTYFQNEAQLDKSGLPSDRFFAERPEGSVSTLKIQRTQQEDSAVYLCASSRRGGYEQYFGPGTRLTVT.

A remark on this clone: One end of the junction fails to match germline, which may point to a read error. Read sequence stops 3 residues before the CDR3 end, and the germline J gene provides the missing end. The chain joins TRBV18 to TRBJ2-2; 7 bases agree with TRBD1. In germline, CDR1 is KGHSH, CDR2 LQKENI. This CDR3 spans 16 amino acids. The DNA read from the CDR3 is TGTGCCAGCTCCCCACCGTCGGGACAGATTAATGAAAAG. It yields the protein CASSPPSGQINEK. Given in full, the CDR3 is CASSPPSGQINEKLFF.

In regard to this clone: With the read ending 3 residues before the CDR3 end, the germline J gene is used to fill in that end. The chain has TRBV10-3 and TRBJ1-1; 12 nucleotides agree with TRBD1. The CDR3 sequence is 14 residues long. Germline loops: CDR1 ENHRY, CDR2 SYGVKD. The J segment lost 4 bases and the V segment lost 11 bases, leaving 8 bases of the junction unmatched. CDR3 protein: CAAGTGGRVTEAFF. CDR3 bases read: TGTGCCGCGGGGACAGGGGGCAGGGTCACTGAA.

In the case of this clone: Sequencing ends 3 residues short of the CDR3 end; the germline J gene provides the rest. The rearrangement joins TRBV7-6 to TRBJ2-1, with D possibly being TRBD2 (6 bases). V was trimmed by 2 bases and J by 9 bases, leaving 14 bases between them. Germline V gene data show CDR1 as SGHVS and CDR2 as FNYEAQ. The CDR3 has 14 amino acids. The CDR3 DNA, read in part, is TGTGCCAGCAGCTTAACGGTTGGGGGGTTTGAG. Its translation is CASSLTVGGFE. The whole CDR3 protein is CASSLTVGGFEQFF.

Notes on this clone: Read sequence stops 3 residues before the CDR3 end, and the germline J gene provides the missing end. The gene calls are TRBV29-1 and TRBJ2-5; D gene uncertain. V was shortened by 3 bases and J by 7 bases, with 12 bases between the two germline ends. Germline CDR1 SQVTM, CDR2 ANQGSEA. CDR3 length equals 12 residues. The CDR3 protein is CSVDSTAATQYF. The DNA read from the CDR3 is TGCAGCGTTGACTCGACTGCAGCGACC.

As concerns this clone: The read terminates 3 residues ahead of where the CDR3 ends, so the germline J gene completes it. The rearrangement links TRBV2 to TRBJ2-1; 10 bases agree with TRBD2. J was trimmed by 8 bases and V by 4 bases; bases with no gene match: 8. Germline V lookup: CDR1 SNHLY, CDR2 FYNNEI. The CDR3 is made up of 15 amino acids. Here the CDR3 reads CASSGLAGAKDEQFF. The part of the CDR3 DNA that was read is TGTGCCAGCAGTGGACTAGCGGGCGCAAAAGATGAG.